There are a few counts of the clone carrying this T cell receptor (beta chain). Antigen unknown. The CDR3 has 14 amino acids. The ends lost 3 bases at V and 7 bases at J; junction bases unmatched: 6. Germline V CDR1 and CDR2: MGHRA, YSYEKL. TCRdb's table, derived via immunoSEQ multiplex PCR, lists solely in-frame clones and lacks some. The sample records about 38,000 clones, roughly four fifths being singletons. The source of the sample is a study of graft-versus-host responses after intestinal transplantation. Study summary: Each transplant was multivisceral, liver-intestinal, or isolated intestinal.

Study findings and constraints: GvH clones surfaced in recipient marrow, some emerging earlier in ileum or blood.

The J gene is TRBJ1-1, the V gene TRBV4-1; TRBD1 aligns across 9 bases. This specimen consisted of PBMCs, obtained about 1,000 days after transplant. The source of this sequence is a human patient who received an intestinal transplant, so some T cells may come from the graft donor. The CDR3 region has the DNA TGCGCCAGCAGCCAGGGACAGGGCGGCCTTGAAGCTTTCTTT. Protein product: CASSQGQGGLEAFF.